The 25 T cell receptor beta chains reported below all come from one sample, sequenced in a study of blood T cell repertoires in COVID-19. Assay: immunoSEQ multiplex PCR; the TCRdb copy retains only in-frame clones and omits some. The sample lists over 85,000 clones; roughly 87% were seen once. The specimen sequenced was peripheral blood. The origin of the receptors is a man between 50 and 59 years old with active COVID-19.

V and J are TRBV4-1 and TRBJ2-7, with 9 bases matching TRBD2. The CDR3 has 17 amino acids. From germline, CDR1 is MGHRA and CDR2 YSYEKL. V lost 1 base to trimming and J lost 1 base; unmatched junction nucleotides: 8. The CDR3 DNA sequence: TGCGCCAGCAGCCAAGTCTATGTGCGGGGGGGATCCTACGAGCAGTACTTC. Translating it yields CASSQVYVRGGSYEQYF.

The CDR3, as DNA: TGCGCCAGCAGCATTCGAGGATCGAATGAGCAGTTCTTC. Translating it yields CASSIRGSNEQFF. This chain connects TRBV5-1 to TRBJ2-1; no firm D call. From germline, CDR1 is SGHRS and CDR2 YFSETQ. This CDR3 region has 13 residues. V lost 4 bases and J 7 bases, leaving 12 bases between the germline ends.

The chain couples TRBV4-2 to TRBJ2-3, with 9 bases fitting TRBD2. This CDR3 is built from 17 residues. Trimming removed 0 bases from V and 7 bases from J; junction bases left unmatched: 11. CDR1 is LGHNA, CDR2 YNFKEQ, per germline. Here the CDR3 reads CASSQDLRAGGPNTQYF. The CDR3, as DNA: TGTGCCAGCAGCCAAGATCTAAGGGCGGGGGGGCCGAATACGCAGTATTTT.

CDR3 DNA: TGTGCCAGCAGGGCCGCAAACACCGGGGAGCTGTTTTTT. Its translation: CASRAANTGELFF. V and J are TRBV4-2 and TRBJ2-2, with no clear D. In germline, CDR1 is LGHNA, CDR2 YNFKEQ. The CDR3 covers 13 residues. V lost 6 bases and J 2 bases, leaving 7 bases between the germline ends.

V gene TRBV6-4 combines with J gene TRBJ1-1, with a tentative D call TRBD1 (6 bases). The CDR3 length is 14 residues. Trimming cost V 4 bases and J 5 bases, with 14 bases left between them. Germline lookup yields CDR1 MRHNA and CDR2 SNTAGT. The CDR3 reads CASSVDSQRTEAFF. CDR3 DNA: TGTGCCAGCAGTGTGGACAGCCAGAGGACTGAAGCTTTCTTT.

This clone was detected only a few times. The gene calls are TRBV11-2 and TRBJ1-2, with 7 bases matching TRBD1. This CDR3 has 15 residues. Germline CDR1 and CDR2: SGHAT and FQNNGV. The junction had 10 bases not matched to a gene; V was cut back by 5 bases and J by 4 bases. The CDR3 sequence is CASSPSEGAGYGYTF. Written as DNA, the CDR3 is TGTGCCAGCAGCCCCTCGGAGGGGGCCGGCTATGGCTACACCTTC.

This clone was picked up a small number of times. The V and J genes are TRBV15 and TRBJ1-5; 9 positions match TRBD1. This CDR3 has 13 amino acids. V lost 4 bases and J lost 11; bases outside the gene matches: 6. Germline V gene sequence: CDR1 LNHNV, CDR2 YYDKDF (reference sequence). The DNA of the CDR3 is TGTGCCACCAGCATTGGGACAGGGAGGTCCCAGCATTTT. Translated, it gives CATSIGTGRSQHF.

This clone was seen more than once but under ten times. The rearrangement uses TRBV3-1 (or the pseudogene TRBV3-2) and TRBJ2-7; D might be TRBD1 (5 bases). V shed 4 bases and J shed 5 bases, with 12 bases lying between them. Germline-derived CDR1 and CDR2 are LGHDT and YNNKEL (reference sequence). This CDR3 comprises 13 residues. Here the CDR3 DNA reads TGTGCCAGCAGCCCACAGGTGGGCCACGAGCAGTACTTC. Protein sequence: CASSPQVGHEQYF.

The gene calls are TRBV4-2 and TRBJ1-2, with a weak D call TRBD1 (6 bases). CDR3 length: 12 amino acids. Trimming removed 4 bases from V and 8 bases from J, with 11 bases in between. CDR1 is LGHNA and CDR2 is YNFKEQ in the germline V gene. DNA for the CDR3: TGTGCCAGCAGCCTGCCACAGGGCGGCTACACCTTC. Amino acids: CASSLPQGGYTF.

The chain links TRBV5-1 to TRBJ2-5, with 8 bases lining up with TRBD2. The CDR3 covers 15 residues. Germline V CDR1 and CDR2: SGHRS, YFSETQ. The V and J ends lost 6 bases and 5 bases, in that order; junction bases with no gene match: 12. The CDR3 reads CASTTERGPWETQYF. The CDR3 DNA sequence: TGCGCCAGCACGACCGAGCGGGGGCCCTGGGAGACCCAGTACTTC.

In its sample, this clone was seen once. The CDR3 is CASSQNTEAFF. The DNA of the CDR3 is TGTGCCAGCAGTCAGAACACTGAAGCTTTCTTT. The gene calls are TRBV2 and TRBJ1-1, with D unclear. V was shortened by 5 bases and J by 1 base, with 2 bases between the two germline ends. This CDR3 region has 11 residues. Germline V lookup: CDR1 SNHLY, CDR2 FYNNEI.

The V gene is TRBV2, the J gene TRBJ2-7; D not certain. The CDR3 runs 12 residues. Germline assignment: CDR1 SNHLY and CDR2 FYNNEI. Trimming took off 4 bases at V and 5 bases at J, with 9 bases between the two ends. The CDR3: CASSVNSHEQYF. The CDR3 DNA reads as TGTGCCAGCAGTGTAAACAGCCACGAGCAGTACTTC.

V and J are TRBV7-9 and TRBJ2-3; D might be TRBD1 (7 bases). Trimming pared 6 bases from V and 7 bases from J, leaving 20 bases between. Germline CDR1 SEHNR, CDR2 FQNEAQ (reference sequence). This CDR3 is 15 amino acids long. CDR3 in DNA: TGTGCCAGCAGTTCACCAAGGAGGGGGCAAAATACGCAGTATTTT. It specifies CASSSPRRGQNTQYF.

The gene calls are TRBV7-8 and TRBJ2-6, with TRBD1 matching over 7 bases. Germline lookup yields CDR1 SGHVS and CDR2 FQNEAQ. This CDR3 has 17 amino acids. J gave up 0 bases and V 5 bases, and 7 bases lay outside the gene matches. CDR3 sequence reads: CASSKPQGYSGANVLTF. The CDR3 region has the DNA TGTGCCAGCAGCAAACCACAGGGGTACTCTGGGGCCAACGTCCTGACTTTC.

J is TRBJ1-2 and V is TRBV11-2, with 10 bases aligning to TRBD1. In germline, CDR1 is SGHAT, CDR2 FQNNGV. The CDR3 loop spans 15 amino acids. V shed 4 bases and J 8 bases; nucleotides not matched to a gene: 10. CDR3 amino acids: CASSSPGQGFRGYTF. Here the CDR3 DNA reads TGTGCCAGCAGCTCTCCGGGACAGGGGTTCCGGGGCTACACCTTC.

In this sample, this clone turned up once. The chain combines TRBV5-1 with TRBJ2-7; 10 bases agree with TRBD1. Germline CDR1 is SGHRS and CDR2 is YFSETQ. Losses at the gene ends were 0 bases for V and 2 bases for J; bases not matched to a gene: 2. CDR3 length equals 15 residues. CDR3: CASSLGDRGPYEQYF. CDR3 nucleotide sequence: TGCGCCAGCAGCTTGGGGGACAGGGGTCCCTACGAGCAGTACTTC.

V usage is TRBV18 and J usage is TRBJ1-2, with 7 positions matching TRBD1. Losses at the gene ends were 1 base for V and 7 bases for J; bases not matched to a gene: 3. This CDR3 spans 13 amino acids. The V gene's germline CDR1 is KGHSH and CDR2 LQKENI. The CDR3, as DNA: TGTGCCAGCTCACCACAGGGGGCGTCTGGCTACACCTTC. This codes for CASSPQGASGYTF.

V and J are TRBV2 and TRBJ1-1; 7 positions agree with TRBD1. CDR1 and CDR2 from the germline V gene are SNHLY and FYNNEI. The CDR3 spans 14 residues. V dropped 6 bases and J dropped 1; count of bases not matched to a gene: 5. The CDR3, as DNA: TGTGCCAGCAGGACAGGGAGAAAGAACACTGAAGCTTTCTTT. This sequence encodes CASRTGRKNTEAFF.

The chain links TRBV5-8 to TRBJ2-5; 7 bases agree with TRBD2. The CDR3 extends over 13 amino acids. CDR1 is SGHTS and CDR2 is YDEGEE in the germline V gene. Trimming removed 7 bases from V and 5 bases from J; junction bases left unmatched: 8. This CDR3 reads CASRGVLGETQYF. The DNA for the CDR3 is TGTGCCAGCCGGGGGGTCTTAGGGGAGACCCAGTACTTC.

Remarks on this clone: The same CDR3 can be traced to other DNA sequences in this sample. This sequence joins TRBV11-2 and TRBJ2-5, with TRBD1 as a possible D gene (6 bases). Per the germline V gene, CDR1 is SGHAT and CDR2 is FQNNGV. This CDR3 spans 12 amino acids. The V gene lost 2 bases and the J gene lost 5 bases, with 6 bases spanning the gap. The CDR3 coding sequence is TGTGCCAGCAGCTTAAGGGGGGAGACCCAGTACTTC. Its protein is CASSLRGETQYF.

The chain is built from TRBV19 and TRBJ2-4, with D maybe TRBD1 (5 bases). Germline CDR1 LNHDA, CDR2 SQIVND (reference sequence). The CDR3 has 17 residues. Trimming removed 3 bases from V and 4 bases from J, with 19 bases in between. The CDR3 spells CASSIAGRSKKKNIQYF. The CDR3 coding sequence is TGTGCCAGTAGTATTGCAGGGCGAAGTAAGAAAAAAAACATTCAGTACTTC.

CDR3 region: CASSLRGTYSLMRTEAFF. DNA for the CDR3: TGTGCCAGCAGTCTCCGTGGGACTTATAGTTTGATGAGGACTGAAGCTTTCTTT. V usage is TRBV5-8 and J usage is TRBJ1-1; D may be TRBD1 (5 bases). The CDR3 is 18 residues long. Germline loops: CDR1 SGHTS, CDR2 YDEGEE. Deletions cut 5 bases from V and 5 bases from J, with 28 bases between.

This CDR3 reads CASSLEAAGRTFLQYF. The CDR3 DNA reads TGTGCCAGCAGCCTGGAAGCCGCGGGGAGAACGTTTTTGCAGTACTTC. The chain employs TRBV7-2 and TRBJ2-7; D possibly corresponds to TRBD2 (6 bases). The CDR3 length is 16 residues. CDR1 SGHTA and CDR2 FQGNSA come from the germline V gene. V dropped 5 bases and J dropped 9 bases, with 26 bases sitting between them.

This clone came up a few times. The chain carries TRBV21-1 and TRBJ2-7; the table's D call, TRBD1, has no DNA check behind it. TRBV21-1 is shown as a pseudogene. The CDR3 has 16 amino acids. Here the CDR3 reads CASSKALPGGRNEQYF. The CDR3 region has the DNA TGTGCCAGCAGCAAAGCGCTCCCAGGGGGCCGAAACGAGCAGTACTTC.

The rearrangement links TRBV5-6 to TRBJ2-5; 9 bases align to TRBD2. The germline CDR1 and CDR2 sequences are SGHDT and YYEEEE. With V trimmed by 0 bases and J by 0 bases, 6 bases remained unmatched. This CDR3 has 17 residues. Here the CDR3 reads CASSLVGRGGYQETQYF. The CDR3 nucleotides are TGTGCCAGCAGCTTGGTTGGGCGGGGGGGCTACCAAGAGACCCAGTACTTC.